Included here is one T cell receptor (beta chain) sequence, with context. Its antigen is unidentified. The sample comes from a study of spatial heterogeneity in lung cancer. Background on the study: Raw reads showed each unique TCR and UMI combination turning up more than ten times on average. General study points: Detection of ubiquitous tumor TCRs in blood was higher at resection than follow-up.

Time point meaning: sample taken at primary tumor resection. TCRdb ran MiXCR on the 5' RACE reads and lists one entry per CDR3 protein. The sample holds 75,000 or so distinct CDR3 sequences, roughly 8% seen once. This material consisted of PBMCs, taken at surgery. This clonotype originated in a male donor with early-stage non-small cell lung cancer.

The CDR3 bases are TGTGCCACCAGACTAGCTCGGGATGAGCAGTTCTTC. Translating gives CATRLARDEQFF. J is TRBJ2-1 and V is TRBV10-3, with 7 bases lining up with TRBD2. V lost 10 bases and J lost 8; bases outside the gene matches: 8. The CDR3 runs to 12 residues. CDR1 and CDR2 (germline): ENHRY, SYGVKD.